The 13 T cell receptor beta chains below were found in one sample sequenced in a study of breast tumors, draining lymph nodes, adjacent tissues. The lymph nodes were axillary draining lymph nodes from breast cancer patients. Each CDR3 protein is one row after TCRdb ran MiXCR on the multiplex PCR reads. The sample carries 85,000 to 130,000 distinct CDR3 sequences, 20% to 25% recorded once. Sequencing used axillary lymph node tissue. The receptors shown here come from a female donor with breast cancer. Some clones in this sample may be carry-over from other donors' samples.

This clonotype was detected ten times or more. The chain is built from TRBV20-1 and TRBJ1-6; TRBD1 matches at 10 bases. With V trimmed by 6 bases and J by 5 bases, 4 bases remained unmatched. CDR1 is DFQATT, CDR2 SNEGSKA, per germline (reference sequence). The CDR3 sequence is 14 residues long. The CDR3 sequence is CSARTGGNNSPLHF. In DNA, the CDR3 is TGCAGTGCCCGGACAGGGGGTAATAATTCACCCCTCCACTTT.

The CDR3 loop is CASSYRGGSPLAKNIQYF. CDR3 coding DNA: TGTGCCAGCAGTTACCGCGGGGGGAGCCCTCTAGCCAAAAACATTCAGTACTTC. The chain joins TRBV6-5 to TRBJ2-4; TRBD2 aligns across 8 bases. The V and J ends lost 2 bases and 0 bases, in that order; junction bases with no gene match: 9. The CDR3 is made up of 18 amino acids. Germline V CDR1 and CDR2: MNHEY, SVGAGI.

The chain employs TRBV7-2 and TRBJ2-7, with D maybe TRBD2 (5 bases). The V gene lost 3 bases and the J gene lost 7 bases, with 13 bases spanning the gap. CDR3 length: 13 amino acids. Germline values: CDR1 SGHTA, CDR2 FQGNSA. The CDR3 DNA follows: TGTGCCAGCAGCTTTGGGCGGGCCCTGGAGCAGTACTTC. Residues: CASSFGRALEQYF.

This clonotype was counted ten times or more. This sequence joins TRBV2 and TRBJ1-6; 9 bases are a match to TRBD1. Germline V gene data show CDR1 as SNHLY and CDR2 as FYNNEI. Losses at the gene ends were 6 bases for V and 1 base for J; bases not matched to a gene: 7. CDR3 size: 17 residues. The CDR3 DNA follows: TGTGCCAGCAGCTTGGACAGGGGAGGATCCTATAATTCACCCCTCCACTTT. Translation gives CASSLDRGGSYNSPLHF.

There are many counts of this clonotype. V usage is TRBV7-9 and J usage is TRBJ2-3; TRBD1 might be the D (5 bases). V lost 5 bases and J 5 bases, leaving 20 bases between the germline ends. CDR1 and CDR2 from the germline V gene are SEHNR and FQNEAQ (reference sequence). There are 16 residues in the CDR3. This chain's CDR3 is CASSRYKGRGIDTQYF. The CDR3 coding sequence is TGTGCCAGCAGCCGATACAAGGGTAGGGGTATAGATACGCAGTATTTT.

This clonotype was seen at least ten times. The genes are TRBV24-1 and TRBJ2-1; 8 bases match TRBD2. Germline V gene lookup returns CDR1 KGHDR and CDR2 SFDVKD. The J segment lost 5 bases and the V segment lost 6 bases, leaving 8 bases of the junction unmatched. The CDR3 has 15 amino acids. The CDR3 DNA reads as TGTGCCACCAGTTACCGCGGAGCGGGAGACAATGAGCAGTTCTTC. It specifies CATSYRGAGDNEQFF.

This clonotype has ten or more counts. The rearrangement links TRBV7-9 to TRBJ1-5; no definite D call. With 9 bases removed from V and 0 bases from J, the gap between germline ends came to 6 bases. This CDR3 comprises 12 residues. Germline values: CDR1 SEHNR, CDR2 FQNEAQ (reference sequence). The CDR3 sequence is CARQYSNQPQHF. As DNA, the CDR3 is TGTGCCAGACAGTATAGCAATCAGCCCCAGCATTTT.

The chain couples TRBV6-1 to TRBJ2-1, with D possibly being TRBD1 (5 bases). The length of the CDR3 is 13 residues. In germline, CDR1 is MNHNS, CDR2 SASEGT. V was pared by 3 bases and J by 7 bases, with 10 bases between. The CDR3: CASSDAGWNEQFF. DNA of the CDR3: TGTGCCAGCAGTGATGCAGGGTGGAATGAGCAGTTCTTC.

As for this clonotype: A much larger clonotype is one base distant, so this may be a read error. The rearrangement uses TRBV6-1 and TRBJ1-2, with 10 nucleotides matching TRBD1. The CDR3 is 13 amino acids. Germline V CDR1 and CDR2: MNHNS, SASEGT. CDR3 amino acids: CVSSRGQGNGYTF. DNA of the CDR3: TGTGTCAGCAGCCGGGGACAGGGGAATGGCTACACCTTC.

This clonotype was counted ten times or more. The rearrangement joins TRBV30 to TRBJ1-6; no reliable D call. Germline V gene data show CDR1 as GTSNPN and CDR2 as SVGIG (reference sequence). V lost 5 bases, J lost 5 bases, and 10 bases lay in between. The CDR3 is made up of 13 amino acids. CDR3: CAWGTRNNSPLHF. CDR3 bases: TGTGCCTGGGGAACGAGAAATAATTCACCCCTCCACTTT. Full variable domain (remainder filled in from reference TRBV30 and TRBJ1-6): SQTIHQWPATLVQPVGSPLSLECTVEGTSNPNLYWYRQAAGRGLQLLFYSVGIGQISSEVPQNLSASRPQDRQFILSSKKLLLSDSGFYLCAWGTRNNSPLHFGNGTRLTVT.

At least ten counts were recorded for this clonotype. The chain employs TRBV9 and TRBJ2-1; 9 bases are a match to TRBD2. CDR1 is SGDLS and CDR2 is YYNGEE in the germline V gene. The length of the CDR3 is 15 residues. Trimming at V came to 0 bases and at J to 9 bases, leaving 7 bases not matched to a gene. CDR3 sequence: CASSVGNSGRTEQFF. The CDR3 nucleotides read TGTGCCAGCAGCGTAGGTAATAGCGGGAGAACTGAGCAGTTCTTC. Based on the CDR3 plus reference TRBV9 and TRBJ2-1, the full variable domain is DSGVTQTPKHLITATGQRVTLRCSPRSGDLSVYWYQQSLDQGLQFLIQYYNGEERAKGNILERFSAQQFPDLHSELNLSSLELGDSALYFCASSVGNSGRTEQFFGPGTRLTVL.

A note on this clonotype: A read error may produce the germline difference seen at one junction end. The J gene is TRBJ2-3, the V gene TRBV2; 12 bases fit TRBD2. The CDR3 length is 20 residues. In germline, CDR1 is SNHLY, CDR2 FYNNEI. The CDR3 protein is CASRTFGLAGLTRLTDTRYF. The CDR3 bases are TGTGCCAGCAGGACATTTGGACTAGCGGGGCTAACAAGACTCACAGATACGCGGTATTTT. Combining the CDR3 with reference TRBV2 and TRBJ2-3 gives the whole variable domain EPEVTQTPSHQVTQMGQEVILRCVPISNHLYFYWYRQILGQKVEFLVSFYNNEISEKSEIFDDQFSVERPDGSNFTLKIRSTKLEDSAMYFCASRTFGLAGLTRLTDTRYFGPGTRLTVL.

In this sample, this clonotype turned up many times. The chain has TRBV7-6 and TRBJ2-5; D is tentatively TRBD1 or TRBD2 (5 bases each). Germline V gene data show CDR1 as SGHVS and CDR2 as FNYEAQ. This CDR3 is built from 16 residues. Deletions cut 6 bases from V and 4 bases from J, with 21 bases between. CDR3 sequence (DNA): TGTGCCAGCAGACCTCGGGACGGTAGACCCCCAGAGACCCAGTACTTC. The encoded protein is CASRPRDGRPPETQYF. The variable domain in full, with the rest retrieved from reference TRBV7-6 and TRBJ2-5, is GAGVSQSPRYKVTKRGQDVALRCDPISGHVSLYWYRQALGQGPEFLTYFNYEAQQDKSGLPNDRFSAERPEGSISTLTIQRTEQRDSAMYRCASRPRDGRPPETQYFGPGTRLLVL.